The text below deals with one T cell receptor (beta chain). These data come from a study of shared clonotypes between healthy human individuals. The data were produced by immunoSEQ multiplex PCR, yet TCRdb's version contains in-frame clones alone and is incomplete. The sample contains about 690,000 clones, about nine tenths of which appear only once. Trimming stripped 8 bases from V and 7 bases from J, with 18 bases between. This CDR3 has 13 amino acids. Germline V gene lookup returns CDR1 MGHRA and CDR2 YSYEKL. The sequenced sample consisted of memory CD8+ T cells from PBMCs. Subset noted: CD45RO+ cells pooled with CCR7-negative TemRA cells. This clonotype was sampled from a man aged 18-30 years in good health. Some clones in this sample may be carry-over from other donors' samples. The chain employs TRBV4-1 and TRBJ2-7; D possibly uses TRBD1 or TRBD2 (5 bases each). The CDR3 DNA reads TGCGCCAGCTCTTTTTCCCTCTGGGGGGAGCAGTACTTC. Its protein product is CASSFSLWGEQYF.